Listed below are T cell receptor beta chains from one sample, sequenced in a study of vaccination and CD4 T cells after COVID-19. Their recognized antigens are unknown. TCRdb re-called the PCR reads through MiXCR, storing one row per CDR3 protein. The table lists about 16,000 distinct CDR3 sequences, roughly 50% of them singletons, with over 8% in the top ten. Sequencing was carried out using CD4+ T cells from blood, cultured in vitro. These receptors all come from a human donor who had recovered from COVID-19. Each CDR3 is given with its conserved first and last residue. The D gene is left open where the match is weak. A row's size may be missing; if present it is once, few, many or a size class.

D gene | J gene | clone size | V gene | CDR3 protein | CDR3 DNA
- | TRBJ1-4 | once | TRBV6-1 | CASSLEPGEKLFF | TGTGCCAGCAGTCTTGAACCGGGGGAAAAACTGTTTTTT
- | TRBJ2-1 | - | TRBV7-9 | CASSSGLDYNEQFF | TGTGCCAGCAGCTCGGGACTTGATTACAATGAGCAGTTCTTC
- | TRBJ2-7 | - | TRBV20-1 | CSARGTYYEQYF | TGCAGTGCTAGAGGGACCTACTACGAGCAGTACTTC
TRBD1 | TRBJ2-7 | once | TRBV10-3 | CAISSGTGDFEQYF | TGTGCCATCAGCTCCGGGACAGGGGATTTCGAGCAGTACTTC
- | TRBJ1-1 | - | TRBV6-2/TRBV6-3 | CASSYSGDMNTEAFF | TGTGCCAGCAGTTACTCCGGGGATATGAACACTGAAGCTTTCTTT
- | TRBJ2-2 | - | TRBV5-4 | CASREGNTGELFF | TGTGCCAGCAGGGAGGGCAACACCGGGGAGCTGTTTTTT
TRBD1 | TRBJ1-2 | - | TRBV6-1 | CTSSGTGTVLNYGYTF | TGTACCAGCAGTGGAACCGGGACAGTTCTTAACTATGGCTACACCTTC
TRBD2 | TRBJ2-5 | - | TRBV6-1 | CASSELAGLQETQYF | TGTGCCAGCAGCGAGCTAGCGGGGTTACAAGAGACCCAGTACTTC
- | TRBJ2-6 | - | TRBV28 | CASRGSGANVLTF | TGTGCCAGCAGGGGTTCTGGGGCCAACGTCCTGACTTTC
- | TRBJ1-2 | - | TRBV20-1 | CSASSGQGDYGYTF | TGCAGTGCTAGCTCAGGGCAGGGAGACTATGGCTACACCTTC
TRBD2 | TRBJ2-3 | - | TRBV19 | CASSITSETDTQYF | TGTGCCAGTAGTATAACTAGCGAAACAGATACGCAGTATTTT
- | TRBJ1-2 | - | TRBV6-1 | CASVSGTLNYGYTF | TGTGCCAGCGTCTCAGGAACTCTTAACTATGGCTACACCTTC
TRBD1 | TRBJ1-2 | - | TRBV7-3 | CASSRGQGGGYTF | TGTGCCAGCAGCCGGGGACAGGGGGGTGGCTACACCTTC
- | TRBJ1-5 | - | TRBV27 | CASSFAGATRNQPQHF | TGTGCCAGCAGTTTTGCAGGGGCGACCCGCAATCAGCCCCAGCATTTT
TRBD2 | TRBJ2-5 | once | TRBV9 | CASSPTSGRPVETQYF | TGTGCCAGCAGCCCGACTAGCGGGAGGCCGGTAGAGACCCAGTACTTC
- | TRBJ1-6 | - | TRBV28 | CASSLFGGDGSPLHF | TGTGCCAGCAGTTTATTTGGAGGGGATGGTTCACCCCTCCACTTT
- | TRBJ2-7 | few | TRBV20-1 | CSAPNAMASYEQYF | TGCAGTGCCCCGAACGCGATGGCGTCCTACGAGCAGTACTTC
- | TRBJ1-3 | - | TRBV20-1 | CSARVLSTGPIYF | TGCAGTGCTAGAGTTCTTTCGACCGGGCCCATATATTTT
- | TRBJ2-1 | - | TRBV27 | CASSPPANEQFF | TGTGCCAGCAGTCCGCCCGCTAATGAGCAGTTCTTC
- | TRBJ2-3 | - | TRBV7-7 | CASSPGHLTDTQYF | TGTGCTAGCAGCCCGGGACACCTCACAGATACGCAGTATTTT
TRBD2 | TRBJ2-7 | - | TRBV20-1 | CSAAGLAVAYEQYF | TGCAGTGCGGCGGGACTAGCGGTCGCCTACGAGCAGTACTTC
- | TRBJ1-5 | - | TRBV12-3/TRBV12-4 | CASSLLREQPQHF | TGTGCCAGCAGTTTACTCAGGGAACAGCCCCAGCATTTT
- | TRBJ2-2 | - | TRBV11-3 | CASSKGTTAGELFF | TGTGCCAGCAGCAAAGGGACCACGGCCGGGGAGCTGTTTTTT
TRBD2 | TRBJ2-2 | few | TRBV2 | CASLETSGSWELFF | TGTGCCAGCCTAGAGACTAGCGGGAGTTGGGAGCTGTTTTTT
- | TRBJ1-5 | - | TRBV2 | CASEAGSNQPQHF | TGTGCCAGCGAAGCGGGCTCCAATCAGCCCCAGCATTTT
- | TRBJ2-5 | - | TRBV5-1 | CASSLVTGGLETQYF | TGCGCCAGCAGCTTGGTTACCGGAGGGTTGGAGACCCAGTACTTC
TRBD2 | TRBJ2-1 | - | TRBV11-2 | CASSLDRTAGGPQFF | TGTGCCAGCAGCTTAGATAGAACAGCGGGAGGTCCGCAGTTCTTC
- | TRBJ1-3 | - | TRBV20-1 | CSASYSGNTIYF | TGCAGTGCTAGCTACTCTGGAAACACCATATATTTT
- | TRBJ1-5 | - | TRBV12-3/TRBV12-4 | CANSPRGLDQPQHF | TGTGCCAACAGTCCCAGGGGCCTAGATCAGCCCCAGCATTTT
- | TRBJ1-5 | few | TRBV2 | CASSVRGPSNQPQHF | TGTGCCAGCAGTGTAAGAGGCCCTAGCAATCAGCCCCAGCATTTT
- | TRBJ1-6 | few | TRBV12-3/TRBV12-4 | CASSVGADSPLHF | TGTGCCAGCAGCGTGGGGGCAGATTCACCCCTCCACTTT
TRBD1 | TRBJ2-5 | - | TRBV24-1 | CATSDHSTGGVETQYF | TGTGCCACCAGTGACCACTCGACAGGGGGTGTTGAGACCCAGTACTTC
TRBD2 | TRBJ2-1 | - | TRBV14 | CASSQARLAGPSRDNEQFF | TGTGCCAGCAGCCAAGCTCGACTAGCGGGTCCCTCCCGGGACAATGAGCAGTTCTTC
TRBD1 | TRBJ1-2 | - | TRBV7-3 | CASSPGTGGSWGYTF | TGTGCCAGCAGCCCTGGGACAGGGGGTTCGTGGGGCTACACCTTC
- | TRBJ1-3 | few | TRBV5-4 | CASSFSGARTIYF | TGTGCCAGCAGCTTTTCAGGGGCGAGGACCATATATTTT
TRBD1 | TRBJ2-5 | - | TRBV5-1 | CASSSTGGRETQYF | TGCGCCAGCAGCTCGACAGGGGGTCGGGAGACCCAGTACTTC
- | TRBJ1-5 | - | TRBV24-1 | CATSEYYSNQPQHF | TGTGCCACCAGTGAGTACTATAGCAATCAGCCCCAGCATTTT
TRBD2 | TRBJ2-2 | - | TRBV6-4 | CASSSGGRKGGELFF | TGTGCCAGCAGCTCGGGAGGGAGGAAGGGCGGGGAGCTGTTTTTT
- | TRBJ1-1 | few | TRBV20-1 | CSARRQGNTEAFF | TGCAGTGCTAGGCGGCAGGGTAACACTGAAGCTTTCTTT
- | TRBJ2-1 | - | TRBV30 | CAWSRGMGTEQFF | TGTGCCTGGAGCAGGGGTATGGGTACTGAGCAGTTCTTC
TRBD2 | TRBJ2-1 | - | TRBV5-1 | CASSLVAGGGNEQFF | TGCGCCAGCAGCTTGGTGGCGGGAGGGGGCAATGAGCAGTTCTTC
TRBD2 | TRBJ2-3 | - | TRBV5-4 | CASSLGIAGDPDTQYF | TGTGCCAGCAGCTTGGGAATAGCGGGAGACCCAGATACGCAGTATTTT
- | TRBJ2-1 | once | TRBV5-1 | CASSWGSASSEQFF | TGCGCCAGCAGCTGGGGCTCGGCGAGTAGTGAGCAGTTCTTC
- | TRBJ1-1 | - | TRBV19 | CASSIRANEAFF | TGTGCCAGTAGTATCAGGGCAAATGAAGCTTTCTTT